One sample yielded the 3 T cell receptor beta chains listed below, sequenced in a study of shared clonotypes between healthy human individuals. The repertoire was sequenced with immunoSEQ multiplex PCR; TCRdb's copy has only in-frame clones and lacks some. The sample gives about 330,000 clones, around 72% of which show up once; approximately 10% is in the top ten. The sequencing input was memory CD4+ T cells sorted from blood. Subset specified: CD45RA-negative fraction. The receptor source for this set is a man aged 30-40 years in good health.

Worth noting for this clone: A read error may produce the germline difference seen at one junction end. CDR3 sequence reads: CASSLGSSSHNEQFF. In DNA form, the CDR3 reads TGCGCCAGCAGCTTAGGCAGTAGCTCCCACAATGAGCAGTTCTTC. The V and J genes are TRBV5-1 and TRBJ2-1, with D unclear. Germline assignment: CDR1 SGHRS and CDR2 YFSETQ. The CDR3 extends over 15 amino acids.

This chain uses TRBV2 with TRBJ2-2; D perhaps matches TRBD2 (5 bases). Germline V lookup: CDR1 SNHLY, CDR2 FYNNEI. CDR3 length equals 15 residues. V was clipped by 6 bases and J by 5 bases, with 16 bases between them. CDR3 DNA: TGTGCCAGCAGGGCCCCCGGCGCGGGTACCGGGGAGCTGTTTTTT. Translation: CASRAPGAGTGELFF.

This chain joins TRBV19 and TRBJ1-2; 9 bases are a match to TRBD1. Trimming took 4 bases from V and 4 from J; bases not matched to a gene: 7. Germline CDR1 reads LNHDA; CDR2 reads SQIVND (reference sequence). The CDR3 contains 15 residues. The CDR3 nucleotides are TGTGCCAGTAGTAGAACAGGGGGCCTCGGCTATGGCTACACCTTC. Encoded protein: CASSRTGGLGYGYTF.